This T cell receptor (beta chain) stems from a study of PD-1 blockade in classical Hodgkin lymphoma. Study findings and constraints: The study found complete responders had baseline diversity similar to newly diagnosed patients. Whereas CD4+ TCR diversity had risen significantly by C4D1, CD8+ TCR diversity had not. Patients excluded were those beginning nivolumab under 1 year after ASCT.

Generated by immunoSEQ multiplex PCR, the TCRdb table keeps only in-frame clones and is missing some. This table holds some 100,000 clones, about 93% found once. As concerns this clone: The antigen is not known.

The J segment lost 9 bases and the V segment lost 2 bases, leaving 12 bases of the junction unmatched. In germline, CDR1 is MGHDK, CDR2 SYGVNS. The CDR3 spans 16 residues. Time point specified: cycle 4 day 1 (C4D1), after around six weeks of nivolumab. Relapses following autologous stem cell transplantation were seen in all patients, with brentuximab vedotin exposure varying. The material sequenced was peripheral blood mononuclear cells (PBMCs), taken before the fourth cycle of nivolumab. This receptor was obtained from a human donor with classical Hodgkin lymphoma. This rearrangement joins TRBV25-1 to TRBJ1-3; 8 bases line up with TRBD1. CDR3 in DNA: TGTGCCAGCAGTGAAGGGACAGGATCAGACTTTGCCACCATATATTTT. The encoded protein is CASSEGTGSDFATIYF.